The clone carrying this T cell receptor (beta chain) appeared a few times. Here immunoSEQ multiplex PCR was the method, and the copy in TCRdb shows in-frame clones only, minus some. The data show 150,000 to 200,000 clones, over 80% seen once. Germline trimming cut 5 bases from V and 4 bases from J; bases unmatched to any gene: 4. Germline assignment: CDR1 SGHTA and CDR2 FQGNSA. This CDR3 has 15 amino acids. These data are taken from a study of blood T cell repertoires in COVID-19. Across the study: PBMCs, B-cell-depleted T cells, or T cells provided the cDNA or gDNA that made up the material.

The receptor was isolated from a woman of 80 years or more with active or convalescent COVID-19. V gene TRBV7-2 combines with J gene TRBJ1-4, with 10 positions matching TRBD1. The sequenced material came from peripheral blood. The CDR3 region is CASSPGQGGNEKLFF. CDR3 bases: TGTGCCAGCAGCCCCGGACAGGGGGGTAATGAAAAACTGTTTTTT.